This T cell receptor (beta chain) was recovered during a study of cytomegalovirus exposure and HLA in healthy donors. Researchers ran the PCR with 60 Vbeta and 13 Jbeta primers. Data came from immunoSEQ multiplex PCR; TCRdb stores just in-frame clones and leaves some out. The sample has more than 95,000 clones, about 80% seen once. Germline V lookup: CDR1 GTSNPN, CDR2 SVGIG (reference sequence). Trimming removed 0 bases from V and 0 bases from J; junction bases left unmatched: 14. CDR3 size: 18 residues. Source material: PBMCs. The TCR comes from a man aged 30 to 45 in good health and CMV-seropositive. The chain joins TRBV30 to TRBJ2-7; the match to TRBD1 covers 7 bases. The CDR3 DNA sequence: TGTGCCTGGAGTGTACAAGGGGGCGGCGGCCGCAGCTCCTACGAGCAGTACTTC. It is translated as CAWSVQGGGGRSSYEQYF.